This T cell receptor (beta chain) was observed in a study of graft-versus-host responses after intestinal transplantation. Of note for this clone: The antigen remains undetermined.

This CDR3 spans 18 amino acids. Germline CDR1 is SSHAT and CDR2 is FNYEAQ (reference sequence). V gave up 4 bases and J gave up 0 bases, with 18 bases separating them. Using immunoSEQ multiplex PCR, the repertoire was profiled, and TCRdb retains in-frame clones only, with some absent. The sample consists of about 97,000 clones, around 91% of them appearing once. Study conclusions and caveats: Patients with graft-donor T cell macrochimerism had high graft-versus-host to host-versus-graft clonal ratios in allografts. Early post-transplant falls in HvG clones accompanied the peak levels of circulating GvH clones.

The specimen was unstimulated CD4+ T cells sorted from spleen or lymph node cells, collected before transplant. This receptor was identified in a human donor who was the organ donor for an intestinal transplant. The rearrangement uses TRBV7-7 and TRBJ2-2, with a possible D match to TRBD1 (5 bases). CDR3 sequence (DNA): TGTGCCAGCAGCTCCTCGCCCCTGACAGCATCGAACACCGGGGAGCTGTTTTTT. Translating it yields CASSSSPLTASNTGELFF. Variable domain in full (rest from reference TRBV7-7 and TRBJ2-2): GAGVSQSPRYKVTKRGQDVTLRCDPISSHATLYWYQQALGQGPEFLTYFNYEAQPDKSGLPSDRFSAERPEGSISTLTIQRTEQRDSAMYRCASSSSPLTASNTGELFFGEGSRLTVL.